This T cell receptor (beta chain) was profiled in a study of T cell repertoires in cytomegalovirus infection. With respect to this clonotype: The antigen is unknown.

The CDR3 has 15 residues. V was pared by 3 bases and J by 7 bases, with 5 bases of the junction left unmatched. Germline-derived CDR1 and CDR2 are SGHNT and YYREEE (reference sequence). TCRdb recomputed calls from the reads with MiXCR, one row per CDR3 protein. The table shows hundreds of thousands of distinct CDR3 sequences, with around a third occurring only once. This clonotype originated in a human donor in good health (CMV status not recorded). Some clones in this sample may be carry-over from other donors' samples. The input for sequencing was cultured PBMCs, taken from culture after CMV antigen stimulation. The chain links TRBV5-4 to TRBJ2-1, with 12 nucleotides matching TRBD2. DNA of the CDR3: TGTGCCAGCAGCTCCACTAGCGGGGGGCGAAATGAGCAGTTCTTC. Translating it yields CASSSTSGGRNEQFF.